Described below is a single T cell receptor (beta chain) sequence and its context. Its binding antigen is unknown. Base quality data are lacking; no much larger clone is found one base away. The sample's time point label is to be understood as: about 28 days (+/-7) after the second vaccine dose. AZD1222 recipients whose second dose came at about 4 weeks and those whose second dose came at about 12 weeks were combined into one group, since spike-specific TCR depth and breadth did not differ between the two schedules. Vaccinee samples were obtained from the UK trials COV001 and COV002, which included a single-blind randomized controlled phase 2/3 trial of AZD1222 (ChAdOx1 nCoV-19) in healthy adults. For TCRbeta chain sequencing, PBMC samples were collected from trial participants at day 0 and at day 28 after the second dose. Reading from cysteine to phenylalanine, the CDR3 counts 17 amino acids. Only the CDR3 portion is preserved as DNA: 51 bases, with reading frame beginning at the first base. For CDR1 and CDR2, the germline V gene (reference sequence) lists LGHDT and YNNKEL. After removal of 1 base from V and 6 bases from J, the junction retains 14 bases not matched to a gene.

The data are from a study of T cell responses to AZD1222 COVID-19 vaccine (dated by TCRdb to the early 2020s). Concerning the study at large: A total of just over 230 trial participants underwent TCR sequencing, of whom 207 received two doses of AZD1222 and around 25 received two doses of the MenACWY control vaccine. Trial participants were enrolled by age into 18-55, 56-69 and 70-plus year subgroups, with roughly 160, 29 and 62 TCR-sequenced participants respectively.

Results and caveats for the whole study, not just this receptor: No day 14 peak-response samples were available, so repertoires were characterized only after the peak T cell response. After two AZD1222 doses, spike-specific TCR breadth and depth were significantly higher than at day 0 and than in MenACWY recipients. The 56-69-year group was small, and its depth increase did not reach significance, likely because of low power. Reportedly, almost half of the unique spike-specific TCRs recognized epitopes lying outside the regions that are mutated in the B.1.351 and B.1.1.7 variants. Conclusions about previously exposed vaccinees are limited because only five to seven AZD1222 recipients were SARS-CoV-2 seropositive at baseline. CD4 TCRs associated with the vaccine covered the entire spike protein, and the dominant responses were in regions 160-218 and 743-854. Participants were mostly white British and included more females than males, and it was suggested by the authors that clonal diversity may have been underestimated.

The CDR3 regions of human TCRbeta chains were analyzed by immunosequencing. As for the authors' bioinformatics: Repertoire TCRs were checked for matches against a reference library of SARS-CoV-2-specific TCRs that had been generated using the MIRA antigen-specificity platform. Breadth was defined as the fraction of unique TCRs that were SARS-CoV-2-associated, and depth was defined as the fraction of total T cells that were SARS-CoV-2-associated. Using the MIRA data, every spike-specific TCR was mapped to the spike region that the TCR reacted to and assigned to either a CD4 or a CD8 class. Log10-transformed breadth and depth values were compared by one-way ANOVA with Sidak's multiple comparisons tests. TCRdb holds this immuneACCESS table with in-frame rearrangements only. Some clones are missing; in checked studies, unresolved V genes explain under half, and the rest has no known cause. V and J calls and clone size follow that table, whereas D and trimming were derived from the DNA. This sample gives approximately 30,000 clones in total; over 80% of them show up just once. Around 8.9% of the sample rests with the top ten.

The receptor's source is an adult who received the AZD1222 COVID-19 vaccine. The chain was built from TRBV3-1 (or the pseudogene TRBV3-2) and TRBJ1-2, and TRBD1 aligns with 7 junction nucleotides. The starting material was peripheral blood, obtained 28 days after the second AZD1222 dose. This receptor has the CDR3 CASSQVTLGQTRNGYTF. The DNA sequence is as follows: TGTGCCAGCAGCCAAGTGACTCTGGGACAGACAAGAAATGGCTACACCTTC.